These T cell receptor beta chains were read from a single sample in a study of tumor and adjacent non-tumor tissue in lung cancer. TCRdb reprocessed the multiplex PCR reads via MiXCR and lists one record per CDR3 protein. The sample has approximately 53,000 distinct CDR3 sequences; about 79% are singletons. The source material was distant non-tumor lung tissue. Every receptor here comes from a woman aged 55 to 70 with non-small cell lung cancer. Each CDR3 is given with its conserved first and last residue. A D gene is named only where the DNA matches it firmly. For some rows the clone size is stated as once, few or many, or as a class when expanded; others skip it.

j_gene,abundance,d_gene,v_gene,CDR3nt,CDR3aa
TRBJ2-1,.,.,TRBV12-3/TRBV12-4,TGTGCCACCTGTTTGCGCAAGGCTCTTAGTCCGGACAATGAGCAGTTCTTC,CATCLRKALSPDNEQFF
TRBJ2-1,many,TRBD2,TRBV20-1,TGCAGTGCTAAAGCGGGAGACGTCACCTACAATGAGCAGTTCTTC,CSAKAGDVTYNEQFF
TRBJ1-3,.,.,TRBV11-3,TGTACCAGCAGCTTAAGACTGCCCAACACCGTATATTTT,CTSSLRLPNTVYF
TRBJ2-7,.,TRBD1,TRBV5-1,TGCGCTAGCAGCTCCGGGACAGGGACAGAGCTGTACTTC,CASSSGTGTELYF
TRBJ2-2,.,.,TRBV6-2/TRBV6-3,TGTGCCAGCACTTACAGCCAACAGAGAGCCAACACCGGGGAGCTGTTTTTT,CASTYSQQRANTGELFF
TRBJ2-7,few,TRBD1,TRBV6-6,TGTGCCAACAGTCGCCATACAGGGGGAGACTACGAGCAGAACTTC,CANSRHTGGDYEQNF
TRBJ2-3,once,.,TRBV28,TGTGCCAGCAGTCCTAGGGACTCGGGCCCAGATACGCACTATTTT,CASSPRDSGPDTHYF
TRBJ1-2,.,TRBD1,TRBV28,TGTGTCAGCGGAGGGACAGGGGGACGTGGCTACACCTTC,CVSGGTGGRGYTF
TRBJ2-7,once,TRBD2,TRBV20-1,TGCAGTACAACGGGACTAGCGGGGGCCTCTAGCTCCTACGAGCAGTACTTC,CSTTGLAGASSSYEQYF
TRBJ2-1,.,.,TRBV12-3/TRBV12-4,TGTGCCAGCGATATGGGGCTAGCCGACAATGAGCAGTTCTTC,CASDMGLADNEQFF
TRBJ2-5,.,.,TRBV6-2/TRBV6-3,TGTACCAGCAGTTACGAGATTCAAGAGACCCAGTGCTTC,CTSSYEIQETQCF
TRBJ2-3,.,TRBD2,TRBV11-2,TGTGCCAGCAGCTTAGGAGTAGCGGGATACGATACGCAGTATTTT,CASSLGVAGYDTQYF